The 28 T cell receptor beta chains presented below share a single source sample, sequenced in a study of response to subunit inactivated influenza vaccine. MiXCR was run by TCRdb on the RT-PCR reads, yielding one entry per CDR3 protein. The table lists fewer than 550,000 distinct CDR3 sequences, around 25% of them singletons. Sample: CD4+ T cells sorted from PBMCs, taken more than 4 days after vaccination. These receptors were obtained from a man between 45 and 60 years old who received an inactivated influenza vaccine.

This clonotype was detected ten times or more. V is TRBV29-1 and J is TRBJ2-5; TRBD1 matches at 8 bases. The V and J ends lost 5 bases and 4 bases, in that order; junction bases with no gene match: 6. CDR1 is SQVTM and CDR2 is ANQGSEA in the germline V gene. This CDR3 is built from 13 residues. The CDR3 coding sequence is TGCAGCGTTTTTCAGGGGGCCGGAGAGACCCAGTACTTC. Translating gives CSVFQGAGETQYF.

The chain couples TRBV4-3 to TRBJ2-3; 9 positions agree with TRBD2. Trimming took 4 bases from V and 0 from J; bases not matched to a gene: 11. This CDR3 has 18 residues. Germline loops: CDR1 LGHNA, CDR2 YSLEER. In DNA, the CDR3 is TGCGCCAGCAGCCTTAGCGGGAGTGGAATAACTAGCACAGATACGCAGTATTTT. Translated: CASSLSGSGITSTDTQYF.

This clonotype was seen more than once but under ten times. This sequence joins TRBV20-1 and TRBJ2-1; 7 bases map to TRBD2. Germline V lookup: CDR1 DFQATT, CDR2 SNEGSKA (reference sequence). V shed 0 bases, J shed 9 bases, and the junction held 8 bases outside the gene matches. The CDR3 has 14 residues. The chain's CDR3 is CSARDRGSGGEQFF. CDR3 sequence (DNA): TGCAGTGCTAGAGATCGCGGTTCGGGGGGTGAGCAGTTCTTC.

The chain carries TRBV6-5 and TRBJ2-5; D is undetermined. Germline CDR1 reads MNHEY; CDR2 reads SVGAGI. Trimming removed 5 bases from V and 5 bases from J, with 9 bases in between. The CDR3 has 12 residues. The DNA of the CDR3 is TGTGCCAGCAGTAACAGTCGGGAGACCCAGTACTTC. It is translated as CASSNSRETQYF.

The rearrangement links TRBV19 to TRBJ1-5, with TRBD1 matching 9 bases. CDR1 and CDR2 from the germline V gene are LNHDA and SQIVND (reference sequence). The CDR3 runs 15 residues. V trimming: 7 bases; J trimming: 4 bases; junction bases outside the gene matches: 8. The CDR3 nucleotides are TGTGCCAGTACCCTGACAGGGGGAAGGAATCAGCCCCAGCATTTT. The encoded protein is CASTLTGGRNQPQHF.

The chain is built from TRBV21-1 and TRBJ2-7; TRBD1 was called by the table and not checked on the DNA. TRBV21-1 is given as a pseudogene. This CDR3 spans 15 amino acids. In DNA, the CDR3 is TGTGCCAGCAGCAAAGTCCGCCAGGGAATCTACGAGCAGTACTTC. Residues: CASSKVRQGIYEQYF.

V is TRBV20-1 and J is TRBJ2-7, with TRBD1 as a possible D gene (6 bases). CDR1 is DFQATT and CDR2 is SNEGSKA in the germline V gene (reference sequence). Trimming removed 6 bases from V and 3 bases from J, with 12 bases in between. CDR3 length: 12 residues. CDR3 sequence (DNA): TGCAGTGCAATAACAGGGTTCTACGAGCAGTACTTC. This encodes CSAITGFYEQYF.

The V call is TRBV6-2 or TRBV6-3, the J call TRBJ2-2, with 8 bases matching TRBD2. CDR1 and CDR2 (germline): MNHEY, SVGEGT. The CDR3 has 16 residues. The trim removed 5 bases at V and 0 bases at J, leaving 5 bases unmatched. The CDR3 DNA reads as TGTGCCAGCAGTGGGTACGGGAGGGCGAACACCGGGGAGCTGTTTTTT. This sequence encodes CASSGYGRANTGELFF.

The genes are TRBV9 and TRBJ2-3; 9 nucleotides align to TRBD1. Germline-derived CDR1 and CDR2 are SGDLS and YYNGEE. J lost 3 bases, V lost 3 bases, and 11 bases had no gene match. The CDR3 covers 17 residues. The CDR3 loop reads CASSGRLATGGTDTQYF. CDR3 DNA sequence: TGTGCCAGCAGCGGGAGACTGGCGACAGGGGGAACAGATACGCAGTATTTT.

This clonotype appeared a few times. The chain carries TRBV5-1 and TRBJ2-3, with 13 bases identical to TRBD2. CDR1 and CDR2 from the germline V gene are SGHRS and YFSETQ. This CDR3 is 16 amino acids long. With 4 bases clipped from V and 4 bases from J, the junction kept 6 bases outside the gene matches. The DNA of the CDR3 is TGCGCCAGCAGCCGCACTAGCGGGAGGGCCTCAGATACGCAGTATTTT. Translating it yields CASSRTSGRASDTQYF.

V gene TRBV29-1 combines with J gene TRBJ1-2, with D unclear. The CDR3 has 12 residues. Looked up from germline, CDR1 is SQVTM and CDR2 is ANQGSEA. The CDR3 DNA sequence: TGCGAAGTCTCTGGGCCCCCCAATGGCTACACCTTC. Amino acid sequence: CEVSGPPNGYTF.

On this clonotype: One end of the junction fails to match germline, which may point to a read error. The V call is TRBV6-1, the J call TRBJ2-7; D is undetermined. This CDR3 has 13 residues. CDR1 and CDR2 (germline): MNHNS, SASEGT. This CDR3 is CASGFRSSYEQDF. The CDR3 bases are TGTGCCAGCGGGTTCAGGAGCTCCTACGAGCAGGACTTC.

This clonotype was recorded a few times. This chain links TRBV7-9 with TRBJ2-1; D possibly matches TRBD1 or TRBD2 (5 bases each). The CDR3 length is 13 residues. The germline V gene has CDR1 SEHNR and CDR2 FQNEAQ (reference sequence). The V end was cut by 5 bases, the J end by 8 bases, with 13 bases between. The CDR3 is CASSPELGDEQFF. CDR3 coding DNA: TGTGCCAGCAGCCCCGAACTAGGGGATGAGCAGTTCTTC. Looking up the rest from reference TRBV7-9 and TRBJ2-1 gives the full variable domain: DTGVSQNPRHKITKRGQNVTFRCDPISEHNRLYWYRQTLGQGPEFLTYFQNEAQLEKSRLLSDRFSAERPKGSFSTLEIQRTEQGDSAMYLCASSPELGDEQFFGPGTRLTVL.

The chain joins TRBV12-3 or TRBV12-4 to TRBJ2-7; D is possibly TRBD2 (5 bases). The length of the CDR3 is 12 residues. V lost 6 bases, J lost 7 bases, and 13 bases lay in between. For the CDR3, the DNA is TGTGCCAGCAGCCCGGGTAGGAGGGAGCAGTACTTC. Translation: CASSPGRREQYF.

The chain couples TRBV20-1 to TRBJ2-3; 9 bases fit TRBD2. The CDR3 has 14 residues. The V segment lost 3 bases and the J segment 5 bases; nucleotides outside the gene matches: 6. Germline CDR1 and CDR2: DFQATT and SNEGSKA (reference sequence). The CDR3 loop is CSARGLAGLDTQYF. The CDR3 nucleotides read TGCAGTGCTAGGGGCCTAGCGGGATTAGATACGCAGTATTTT.

CDR3: CASSLLESHGAKNIQYF. The CDR3 region has the DNA TGTGCCAGCAGCTTGCTGGAGAGCCATGGGGCCAAAAACATTCAGTACTTC. The V and J genes are TRBV5-6 and TRBJ2-4, with D unclear. Trimming removed 1 base from V and 1 base from J, with 15 bases in between. Germline V lookup: CDR1 SGHDT, CDR2 YYEEEE. This CDR3 has 17 amino acids.

CDR3 residues: CASSLEHNSPLHF. As DNA, the CDR3 is TGTGCCAGCAGTTTAGAACATAATTCACCCCTCCACTTT. The V and J genes are TRBV12-3 or TRBV12-4 and TRBJ1-6, with no clear D. The germline V and J ends were trimmed by 1 base and 5 bases, with 3 bases remaining between them. The CDR3 is 13 residues long.

The chain combines TRBV4-3 with TRBJ2-1, with 7 bases lining up with TRBD2. The CDR3 sequence is 16 residues long. The germline V gene has CDR1 LGHNA and CDR2 YSLEER. With 4 bases clipped from V and 6 bases from J, the junction kept 12 bases outside the gene matches. This CDR3 is CASSRSLTGGFNEQFF. The CDR3 bases are TGCGCCAGCAGCCGTAGTTTAACGGGGGGATTCAATGAGCAGTTCTTC.

The chain joins TRBV7-3 to TRBJ2-1, with 9 bases that match TRBD1. This CDR3 comprises 13 residues. Germline loops: CDR1 SGHTA, CDR2 FQGTGA. V shed 4 bases and J 10 bases; nucleotides not matched to a gene: 5. CDR3 amino acids: CASSSAGTGEQFF. In nucleotides, the CDR3 is TGTGCCAGCAGCTCCGCCGGGACAGGGGAGCAGTTCTTC. The full variable domain, completed using reference TRBV7-3 and TRBJ2-1, is GAGVSQTPSNKVTEKGKYVELRCDPISGHTALYWYRQSLGQGPEFLIYFQGTGAADDSGLPNDRFFAVRPEGSVSTLKIQRTERGDSAVYLCASSSAGTGEQFFGPGTRLTVL.

The J gene is TRBJ1-1, the V gene TRBV20-1; a possible D gene is TRBD1 (5 bases). Trimming removed 6 bases from V and 1 base from J, with 12 bases in between. The CDR3 runs to 13 residues. Germline V CDR1 and CDR2: DFQATT, SNEGSKA (reference sequence). The CDR3 is CSASGAANTEAFF. The CDR3 bases are TGCAGTGCAAGTGGGGCAGCGAACACTGAAGCTTTCTTT.

This clonotype was seen more than once but under ten times. The genes are TRBV28 and TRBJ2-7; D unresolved. The CDR3 runs to 13 residues. Germline values: CDR1 MDHEN, CDR2 SYDVKM. Trimming left V 10 bases short and J 3 bases short, with 16 bases between. The CDR3 nucleotides are TGTGCCACCCTAGTTCCGGTCGTCTACGAGCAGTACTTC. Translating gives CATLVPVVYEQYF.

The sample holds a few counts of this clonotype. The rearrangement uses TRBV4-2 and TRBJ2-7, with 9 bases identical to TRBD1. Germline V gene sequence: CDR1 LGHNA, CDR2 YNFKEQ. The CDR3 is 14 amino acids. With V trimmed by 2 bases and J by 6 bases, 5 bases remained unmatched. The CDR3 nucleotides read TGTGCCAGCAGCCAAAACAGGGGGCGCGGCGAGCAGTACTTC. This translates into CASSQNRGRGEQYF.

This clonotype showed up just a few times. The chain employs TRBV6-2 or TRBV6-3 and TRBJ2-7; no firm D call. Trimming took 2 bases from V and 6 from J, leaving 11 bases between them. Germline CDR1 MNHEY, CDR2 SVGEGT. The CDR3 is 13 residues long. In DNA, the CDR3 is TGTGCCAGCAGTTACCAGCGAATGGGCGAGCAGTACTTC. It encodes CASSYQRMGEQYF.

This clonotype was counted a few times. The J gene is TRBJ2-5, the V gene TRBV7-8, with a tentative D call TRBD2 (5 bases). CDR1 is SGHVS and CDR2 is FQNEAQ in the germline V gene. There are 18 residues in the CDR3. V lost 5 bases and J lost 1, with 23 bases in between. This chain's CDR3 is CASSRAYVLTGFQETQYF. CDR3 DNA sequence: TGTGCCAGCAGCCGAGCTTATGTTCTAACGGGGTTCCAAGAGACCCAGTACTTC. The variable domain in full, with the rest retrieved from reference TRBV7-8 and TRBJ2-5, is GAGVSQSPRYKVAKRGQDVALRCDPISGHVSLFWYQQALGQGPEFLTYFQNEAQLDKSGLPSDRFFAERPEGSVSTLKIQRTQQEDSAVYLCASSRAYVLTGFQETQYFGPGTRLLVL.

This clonotype appeared a few times. The chain is built from TRBV18 and TRBJ2-7; D unclear. V shed 3 bases and J shed 9 bases, with 18 bases lying between them. There are 14 residues in the CDR3. CDR1 is KGHSH and CDR2 is LQKENI in the germline V gene. In DNA, the CDR3 is TGTGCCAGCTCACCTCCTTCGGGCCCCCTTGGGCAGTACTTC. This codes for CASSPPSGPLGQYF.

This clonotype came up a few times. CDR3 sequence: CASSVGPTIDTQYF. The CDR3 nucleotides read TGTGCCTCCAGCGTCGGGCCGACCATTGATACGCAGTATTTT. The J gene is TRBJ2-3, the V gene TRBV6-1; D ambiguous. CDR3 length: 14 amino acids. Germline lookup yields CDR1 MNHNS and CDR2 SASEGT. Between the trimmed V and J ends, which lost 11 bases and 6 bases, there was a span of 21 bases.

As concerns this clonotype: This may arise from a read error, as a much more abundant clone is one base away. This sequence joins TRBV10-2 and TRBJ2-7; TRBD1 is a possible D gene (5 bases). Germline V gives CDR1 WSHSY, CDR2 SAAADI. The CDR3 loop spans 15 amino acids. The chain's CDR3 is CASSESTGLPYELYF. DNA of the CDR3: TGCGCCAGCAGTGAGTCAACAGGCCTACCCTACGAGCTGTACTTC.

This chain uses TRBV20-1 with TRBJ2-1; 7 nucleotides match TRBD2. V trimming: 0 bases; J trimming: 0 bases; junction bases outside the gene matches: 5. This CDR3 comprises 16 residues. Germline V CDR1 and CDR2: DFQATT, SNEGSKA (reference sequence). CDR3 nucleotides: TGCAGTGCTAGAGATCCCCAGCGGGGCTCCTACAATGAGCAGTTCTTC. Its translation is CSARDPQRGSYNEQFF.